These 21 T cell receptor beta chains came from one sample sequenced in a study of cytomegalovirus exposure and HLA in healthy donors. The PCR used 60 Vbeta and 13 Jbeta primers. Measured with immunoSEQ multiplex PCR; TCRdb has only the in-frame clones, and not every one. Among about 130,000 clones listed, roughly three quarters were seen once. Sequencing was carried out using PBMCs. All receptors come from a man in his thirties or forties in good health and CMV-seropositive.

In this sample, this clone turned up once. The rearrangement links TRBV7-2 to TRBJ2-7; 10 bases line up with TRBD2. Germline values: CDR1 SGHTA, CDR2 FQGNSA. V lost 5 bases to trimming and J lost 3 bases; unmatched junction nucleotides: 4. The length of the CDR3 is 14 residues. The CDR3 sequence is CASSGVAGGYEQYF. The CDR3 DNA reads TGTGCCAGCAGCGGGGTAGCGGGAGGCTACGAGCAGTACTTC.

The chain employs TRBV7-6 and TRBJ2-5, with 9 nucleotides matching TRBD2. CDR1 is SGHVS and CDR2 is FNYEAQ in the germline V gene. V was clipped by 5 bases and J by 4 bases; unmatched bases: 14. This CDR3 has 17 amino acids. CDR3 sequence: CASSLGTSWGFGETQYF. The CDR3, as DNA: TGTGCCAGCAGCCTCGGGACTAGCTGGGGATTCGGAGAGACCCAGTACTTC.

DNA for the CDR3: TGTGCTAGTGGTTTTCGCCTAGCGGGATGCTACGAGCAGTACTTC. This gives the protein CASGFRLAGCYEQYF. The chain couples TRBV12-5 to TRBJ2-7; 9 nucleotides align to TRBD2. V was pared by 3 bases and J by 3 bases, with 6 bases of the junction left unmatched. The CDR3 has 15 amino acids. The germline gives CDR1 LGHNT, CDR2 FRNRAP.

The chain uses TRBV11-1 and TRBJ2-3, with a tentative D call TRBD2 (6 bases). Trimming shortened V by 2 bases and J by 7 bases, and 16 bases separated the two germline ends. From germline, CDR1 is SGHAT and CDR2 FQDESV (reference sequence). CDR3 length equals 15 residues. This CDR3 is CASSLRGLEGYTQYF. In DNA, the CDR3 is TGTGCCAGCAGCTTAAGAGGGTTGGAGGGTTATACGCAGTATTTT.

The V and J genes are TRBV5-3 and TRBJ2-7; possibly TRBD1 for D (5 bases). TRBV5-3 is designated an ORF whose function remains uncertain. CDR3 size: 17 residues. Trimming pared 0 bases from V and 0 bases from J, leaving 16 bases between. The CDR3 region is CARSLEGRQSSSYEQYF. In nucleotides, the CDR3 is TGTGCCAGAAGCTTGGAAGGCCGACAGTCAAGCTCCTACGAGCAGTACTTC.

The sample holds a few counts of this clone. V gene TRBV27 combines with J gene TRBJ2-7; 11 bases fit TRBD2. The germline gives CDR1 MNHEY, CDR2 SMNVEV (reference sequence). With V trimmed by 5 bases and J by 0 bases, 9 bases remained unmatched. The CDR3 length is 17 residues. The CDR3 DNA is TGTGCCAGCAGTCCCCTCGGGACTAGCGGACACTCCTACGAGCAGTACTTC. It codes for CASSPLGTSGHSYEQYF.

This clone was picked up a small number of times. Other DNA sequences from this sample encode an identical CDR3 as well. V gene TRBV5-4 combines with J gene TRBJ1-1; maybe TRBD1 (6 bases). The length of the CDR3 is 14 residues. Germline values: CDR1 SGHNT, CDR2 YYREEE (reference sequence). V lost 1 base and J lost 2, with 9 bases in between. Here the CDR3 reads CASSLTGINTEAFF. The CDR3 DNA reads as TGTGCCAGCAGCTTGACAGGGATCAACACTGAAGCTTTCTTT.

V usage is TRBV7-9 and J usage is TRBJ2-1, with D perhaps TRBD2 (5 bases). Germline V gene sequence: CDR1 SEHNR, CDR2 FQNEAQ (reference sequence). This CDR3 comprises 14 residues. Between the trimmed V and J ends, which lost 5 bases and 3 bases, there was a span of 11 bases. The CDR3 DNA reads TGTGCCAGCAGCCCACGGGGTTTCTACAATGAGCAGTTCTTC. As protein: CASSPRGFYNEQFF.

This rearrangement joins TRBV7-2 to TRBJ1-2; 7 positions agree with TRBD1. The germline CDR1 and CDR2 sequences are SGHTA and FQGNSA. This CDR3 is 14 amino acids long. Trimming at V came to 2 bases and at J to 5 bases, leaving 5 bases not matched to a gene. The CDR3 spells CASSLTTGFYGYTF. CDR3 DNA sequence: TGTGCCAGCAGCTTAACGACAGGGTTTTATGGCTACACCTTC.

CDR3 amino acids: CASRTTAMNTEAFF. The DNA of the CDR3 is TGTGCCAGCAGGACGACAGCGATGAACACTGAAGCTTTCTTT. The gene calls are TRBV6-4 and TRBJ1-1; D may be TRBD1 (5 bases). This CDR3 has 14 amino acids. The V end lost 6 bases, the J end lost 0 bases, and 11 bases lay between the germline ends. The germline CDR1 and CDR2 sequences are MRHNA and SNTAGT.

V and J are TRBV6-1 and TRBJ2-3; D remains unclear. The length of the CDR3 is 15 residues. V lost 5 bases, J lost 5 bases, and 17 bases lay in between. Germline loops: CDR1 MNHNS, CDR2 SASEGT. The CDR3 here is CASSRSFGPGDTQYF. CDR3 sequence (DNA): TGTGCCAGCAGTCGCTCTTTTGGGCCTGGAGATACGCAGTATTTT.

The chain carries TRBV6-6 and TRBJ2-7, with D perhaps TRBD2 (5 bases). This CDR3 comprises 14 residues. Trimming removed 2 bases from V and 2 bases from J, with 10 bases in between. Germline loops: CDR1 MNHNY, CDR2 SVGAGI (reference sequence). The CDR3 bases are TGTGCCAGCAGTTACGGTGGAGGCACCTACGAGCAGTACTTC. This codes for CASSYGGGTYEQYF.

This chain links TRBV5-4 with TRBJ2-5; 8 bases align to TRBD2. The CDR3 loop spans 14 amino acids. Trimming at V came to 4 bases and at J to 4 bases, leaving 6 bases not matched to a gene. The germline V gene encodes CDR1 SGHNT and CDR2 YYREEE (reference sequence). CDR3 nucleotides: TGTGCCAGCAGCCAAAGGCGGGAGGCAGAGACCCAGTACTTC. Residues: CASSQRREAETQYF. Complete variable domain (other parts from reference TRBV5-4 and TRBJ2-5): ETGVTQSPTHLIKTRGQQVTLRCSSQSGHNTVSWYQQALGQGPQFIFQYYREEENGRGNFPPRFSGLQFPNYSSELNVNALELDDSALYLCASSQRREAETQYFGPGTRLLVL.

The V and J genes are TRBV5-5 and TRBJ2-1; TRBD1 might be the D (5 bases). CDR1 is SGHKS, CDR2 YYEKEE, per germline (reference sequence). With 1 base removed from V and 0 bases from J, the gap between germline ends came to 11 bases. The CDR3 totals 16 residues. CDR3 loop: CASSLTRQSSYNEQFF. The CDR3 nucleotides read TGTGCCAGCAGCTTGACACGACAGAGCTCCTACAATGAGCAGTTCTTC. The full variable domain, with the rest looked up from reference TRBV5-5 and TRBJ2-1, is DAGVTQSPTHLIKTRGQQVTLRCSPISGHKSVSWYQQVLGQGPQFIFQYYEKEERGRGNFPDRFSARQFPNYSSELNVNALLLGDSALYLCASSLTRQSSYNEQFFGPGTRLTVL.

This chain links TRBV7-6 with TRBJ2-1; 12 positions match TRBD2. The J segment lost 8 bases and the V segment lost 4 bases, leaving 9 bases of the junction unmatched. Germline V lookup: CDR1 SGHVS, CDR2 FNYEAQ. The CDR3 is 16 residues long. CDR3 amino acids: CASSSPTSGSFDEQFF. CDR3 DNA sequence: TGTGCCAGCAGCTCTCCGACTAGCGGGAGTTTCGATGAGCAGTTCTTC.

CDR3 sequence reads: CASNGGDGYTF. DNA of the CDR3: TGTGCCAGCAACGGGGGAGATGGCTACACCTTC. The chain recombines TRBV27 with TRBJ1-2; TRBD1 is a possible D gene (5 bases). From germline, CDR1 is MNHEY and CDR2 SMNVEV (reference sequence). This CDR3 has 11 amino acids. V lost 7 bases and J lost 6, with 9 bases in between.

J is TRBJ1-5 and V is TRBV6-1; 7 positions agree with TRBD1. This CDR3 is 14 amino acids long. Per the germline V gene, CDR1 is MNHNS and CDR2 is SASEGT. Unmatched junction bases numbered 3, after V lost 1 base and J lost 6 bases. The CDR3 loop is CASSEVNRGQPQHF. In DNA, the CDR3 is TGTGCCAGCAGTGAAGTGAACAGGGGTCAGCCCCAGCATTTT.

The rearrangement uses TRBV10-3 and TRBJ2-5; 10 bases line up with TRBD2. Germline V gene sequence: CDR1 ENHRY, CDR2 SYGVKD. The CDR3 covers 16 residues. Trimming cost V 4 bases and J 1 base; bases outside gene matches: 6. In DNA, the CDR3 is TGTGCCATCAGTGGATCGTCTAGCGGGAGCCAAGAGACCCAGTACTTC. Its protein product is CAISGSSSGSQETQYF.

The rearrangement joins TRBV28 to TRBJ2-1, with TRBD1 identical over 10 bases. The CDR3 is 15 residues long. The germline CDR1 and CDR2 sequences are MDHEN and SYDVKM. J was trimmed by 4 bases and V by 4 bases; bases with no gene match: 4. In DNA form, the CDR3 reads TGTGCCAGCAGTTCGGGACAGGGGCCTTACAATGAGCAGTTCTTC. Translation: CASSSGQGPYNEQFF.

This sequence joins TRBV5-1 and TRBJ2-3; the D is unclear. Looked up from germline, CDR1 is SGHRS and CDR2 is YFSETQ. CDR3 size: 14 residues. V was cut by 0 bases and J by 2 bases, with 7 bases left in between. DNA of the CDR3: TGCGCCAGCAGCTTGGTAACAACCACAGATACGCAGTATTTT. Its protein is CASSLVTTTDTQYF.

The gene calls are TRBV5-1 and TRBJ2-6; 10 positions match TRBD2. The CDR3 length is 18 residues. From germline, CDR1 is SGHRS and CDR2 YFSETQ. V dropped 0 bases and J dropped 4; count of bases not matched to a gene: 7. The CDR3 loop reads CASSLGPAGGGGANVLTF. CDR3 DNA: TGCGCCAGCAGCTTGGGACCAGCGGGAGGGGGAGGGGCCAACGTCCTGACTTTC.